The next 10 T cell receptor beta chains were all read from a single sample in a study of blood T cell repertoires in COVID-19. Sequencing used immunoSEQ multiplex PCR; TCRdb keeps in-frame clones, though not all of them. Of over 200,000 clones listed, about 87% were seen once; the top ten hold about 4%. The sequencing sample was made of PBMCs or T cells enriched from blood (not recorded which). These receptors all stem from a woman in her twenties or thirties who had been exposed to COVID-19.

The V and J genes are TRBV19 and TRBJ1-5; D is possibly TRBD1 (5 bases). Germline V CDR1 and CDR2: LNHDA, SQIVND (reference sequence). The CDR3 runs 13 residues. The V and J ends lost 4 bases and 7 bases respectively, with 11 bases between them. The CDR3 protein is CASSNGGRQPQHF. The CDR3, as DNA: TGTGCCAGTAGTAATGGGGGGAGACAGCCCCAGCATTTT.

The chain uses TRBV28 and TRBJ1-2; TRBD1 matches 10 bases. Germline-derived CDR1 and CDR2 are MDHEN and SYDVKM. The length of the CDR3 is 15 residues. Trimming cost V 6 bases and J 4 bases; bases outside gene matches: 8. The CDR3 DNA reads as TGTGCCAGCAGCAAGGGGGACAGGGGCCCCTATGGCTACACCTTC. It yields the protein CASSKGDRGPYGYTF.

The rearrangement joins TRBV27 to TRBJ2-1; D gene ambiguous. The germline V gene has CDR1 MNHEY and CDR2 SMNVEV (reference sequence). The V end was cut by 5 bases, the J end by 1 base, with 3 bases between. The CDR3 totals 12 residues. The CDR3 region is CASSPSYNEQFF. CDR3 DNA sequence: TGTGCCAGCAGTCCATCCTACAATGAGCAGTTCTTC.

This rearrangement joins TRBV28 to TRBJ2-7, with 10 bases aligning to TRBD2. This CDR3 contains 16 residues. The junction had 9 bases not matched to a gene; V was cut back by 3 bases and J by 4 bases. Germline CDR1 is MDHEN and CDR2 is SYDVKM. The CDR3 is CASSFPGLAERYEQYF. As DNA, the CDR3 is TGTGCCAGCAGTTTCCCAGGACTAGCGGAGCGGTACGAGCAGTACTTC. Filled out from reference TRBV28 and TRBJ2-7, the complete variable domain reads DVKVTQSSRYLVKRTGEKVFLECVQDMDHENMFWYRQDPGLGLRLIYFSYDVKMKEKGDIPEGYSVSREKKERFSLILESASTNQTSMYLCASSFPGLAERYEQYFGPGTRLTVT.

The chain employs TRBV6-2 or TRBV6-3 and TRBJ2-7; 7 bases fit TRBD2. V lost 5 bases and J lost 2; bases outside the gene matches: 15. The germline V gene encodes CDR1 MNHEY and CDR2 SVGEGT. The CDR3 extends over 17 amino acids. CDR3 sequence reads: CASSQKVGSGAPYEQYF. CDR3 nucleotides: TGTGCCAGCAGTCAAAAGGTTGGAAGCGGGGCACCCTACGAGCAGTACTTC.

The V and J genes are TRBV18 and TRBJ1-1; 10 bases line up with TRBD1. Germline assignment: CDR1 KGHSH and CDR2 LQKENI. This CDR3 is 16 amino acids long. The trim removed 6 bases at V and 4 bases at J, leaving 11 bases unmatched. The CDR3 DNA sequence: TGTGCCAGCTCCCTGGGACAGGGGAGTGGCGGCACTGAAGCTTTCTTT. It translates to CASSLGQGSGGTEAFF.

The rearrangement joins TRBV5-1 to TRBJ2-3; 9 nucleotides line up with TRBD2. The CDR3 contains 15 residues. Germline trimming cut 0 bases from V and 7 bases from J; bases unmatched to any gene: 6. Per the germline V gene, CDR1 is SGHRS and CDR2 is YFSETQ. Written as DNA, the CDR3 is TGCGCCAGCAGCTTGGGTGGTAGCGGGAGAAATACGCAGTATTTT. Protein sequence: CASSLGGSGRNTQYF. Variable domain in full (rest from reference TRBV5-1 and TRBJ2-3): KAGVTQTPRYLIKTRGQQVTLSCSPISGHRSVSWYQQTPGQGLQFLFEYFSETQRNKGNFPGRFSGRQFSNSRSEMNVSTLELGDSALYLCASSLGGSGRNTQYFGPGTRLTVL.

The V call is TRBV30, the J call TRBJ2-3; 10 bases are shared with TRBD2. The CDR3 consists of 18 residues. The germline V gene encodes CDR1 GTSNPN and CDR2 SVGIG (reference sequence). After removal of 1 base from V and 6 bases from J, the junction contained 16 bases not matched to a gene. The CDR3 nucleotides are TGTGCCTGGAGTGCCTTAAGGACTAGCGGTGTGGTAGGTGATACGCAGTATTTT. As protein: CAWSALRTSGVVGDTQYF.

The rearrangement joins TRBV5-4 to TRBJ2-3; D possibly corresponds to TRBD2 (6 bases). The V end was cut by 2 bases, the J end by 0 bases, with 13 bases between. Germline-derived CDR1 and CDR2 are SGHNT and YYREEE (reference sequence). This CDR3 region has 16 residues. CDR3 sequence: CASSFPSAYSTDTQYF. CDR3 sequence (DNA): TGTGCCAGCAGCTTCCCTAGCGCCTATAGCACAGATACGCAGTATTTT. Based on the CDR3 plus reference TRBV5-4 and TRBJ2-3, the full variable domain is ETGVTQSPTHLIKTRGQQVTLRCSSQSGHNTVSWYQQALGQGPQFIFQYYREEENGRGNFPPRFSGLQFPNYSSELNVNALELDDSALYLCASSFPSAYSTDTQYFGPGTRLTVL.

The chain carries TRBV5-5 and TRBJ1-2; D ambiguous. The CDR3 consists of 15 residues. The V end was cut by 4 bases, the J end by 5 bases, with 18 bases between. The germline gives CDR1 SGHKS, CDR2 YYEKEE (reference sequence). For the CDR3, the DNA is TGTGCCAGCAGCCCCGCCGGTGCAGGCCCTTATGGCTACACCTTC. The encoded protein is CASSPAGAGPYGYTF.